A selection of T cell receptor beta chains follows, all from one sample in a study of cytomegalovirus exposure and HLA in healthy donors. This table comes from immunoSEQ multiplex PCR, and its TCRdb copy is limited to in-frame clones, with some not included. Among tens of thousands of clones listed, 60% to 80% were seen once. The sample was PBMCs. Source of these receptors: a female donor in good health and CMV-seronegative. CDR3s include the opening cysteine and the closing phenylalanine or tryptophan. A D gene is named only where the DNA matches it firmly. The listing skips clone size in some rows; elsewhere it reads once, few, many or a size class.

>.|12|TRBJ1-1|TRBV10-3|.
CAPRGGGTEAFF
TGTGCCCCAAGGGGGGGAGGCACTGAAGCTTTCTTT
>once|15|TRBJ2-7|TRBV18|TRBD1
CASSPPRTGPYEQYF
TGTGCCAGCTCACCACCCAGGACAGGCCCATACGAGCAGTACTTC
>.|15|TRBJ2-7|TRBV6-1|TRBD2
CASIAKTSGVNEQYF
TGTGCCAGCATCGCTAAGACTAGCGGGGTCAACGAGCAGTACTTC
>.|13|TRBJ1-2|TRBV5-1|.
CASSLQGSYGYTF
TGCGCCAGCAGCTTACAGGGTAGCTATGGCTACACCTTC
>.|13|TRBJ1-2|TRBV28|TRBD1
CASRKTGVGGYTF
TGTGCCAGCAGGAAGACAGGGGTGGGCGGCTACACCTTC
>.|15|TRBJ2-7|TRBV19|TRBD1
CASSEGGQGPYEQYF
TGTGCCAGTAGCGAGGGGGGACAGGGGCCCTACGAGCAGTACTTC
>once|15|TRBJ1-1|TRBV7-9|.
CASSPKVRLNTEAFF
TGTGCCAGCAGCCCCAAGGTCAGGCTGAACACTGAAGCTTTCTTT
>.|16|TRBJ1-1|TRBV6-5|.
CASSLLLGTQNTEAFF
TGTGCCAGCAGTTTACTCCTCGGGACACAGAACACTGAAGCTTTCTTT
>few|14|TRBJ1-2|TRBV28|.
CASSLAGPSGGYTF
TGTGCCAGCAGTTTGGCGGGGCCGTCGGGTGGCTACACCTTC
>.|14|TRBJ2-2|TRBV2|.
CASFERTFTGELFF
TGTGCCAGCTTCGAGAGGACTTTCACCGGGGAGCTGTTTTTT
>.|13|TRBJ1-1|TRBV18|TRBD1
CASSQDRVDEAFF
TGTGCCAGCTCTCAGGACAGGGTGGATGAAGCTTTCTTT
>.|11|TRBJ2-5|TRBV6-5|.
CAVGGAETQYF
TGTGCCGTAGGGGGGGCGGAGACCCAGTACTTC
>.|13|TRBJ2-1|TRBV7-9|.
CASSPRSSNEQFF
TGTGCCAGCAGCCCCAGGTCAAGCAATGAGCAGTTCTTC
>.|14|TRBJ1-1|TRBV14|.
CASSQDLWATEAFF
TGTGCCAGCAGCCAAGATCTGTGGGCCACTGAAGCTTTCTTT
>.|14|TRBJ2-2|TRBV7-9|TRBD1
CASSRTGVTGELFF
TGTGCCAGCAGCCGGACAGGAGTCACCGGGGAGCTGTTTTTT
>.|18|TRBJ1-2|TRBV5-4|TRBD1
CASSLPGTGGVRGDGYTF
TGTGCCAGCAGCTTGCCCGGGACAGGGGGCGTTAGGGGCGATGGCTACACCTTC
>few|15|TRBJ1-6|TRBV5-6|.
CASSLYGHIDSPLHF
TGTGCCAGCAGCTTATACGGACACATAGATTCACCCCTCCACTTT
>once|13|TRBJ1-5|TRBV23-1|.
CASSISVYQPQHF
TGCGCCAGCAGTATCTCGGTTTATCAGCCCCAGCATTTT
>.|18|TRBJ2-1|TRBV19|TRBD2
CASSIRRPGTSGSNEQFF
TGTGCCAGTAGTATCCGACGACCAGGGACTAGCGGGAGCAATGAGCAGTTCTTC
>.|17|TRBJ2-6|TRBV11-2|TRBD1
CASSRTTGTGGANVLTF
TGTGCCAGCAGCAGGACGACAGGGACGGGCGGGGCCAACGTCCTGACTTTC
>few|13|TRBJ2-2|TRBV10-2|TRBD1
CASTRTGGGELFF
TGCGCCAGCACTCGGACAGGGGGCGGGGAGCTGTTTTTT
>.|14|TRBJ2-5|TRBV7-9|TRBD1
CASSPRTGGETQYF
TGTGCCAGCAGCCCCCGGACAGGCGGAGAGACCCAGTACTTC
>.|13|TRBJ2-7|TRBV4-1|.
CASSRLYSHEQYF
TGCGCCAGCAGCCGGTTGTATAGTCACGAGCAGTACTTC
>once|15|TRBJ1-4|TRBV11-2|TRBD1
CASSPTGGSTEKLFF
TGTGCCAGCAGCCCAACAGGGGGGTCTACTGAAAAACTGTTTTTT
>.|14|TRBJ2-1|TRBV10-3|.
CAISESGRGNEQFF
TGTGCCATCAGTGAGTCGGGGCGGGGTAATGAGCAGTTCTTC
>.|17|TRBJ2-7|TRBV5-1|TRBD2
CASSLGLRLAGDYEQYF
TGCGCCAGCAGCTTGGGTCTACGGCTAGCGGGGGACTACGAGCAGTACTTC
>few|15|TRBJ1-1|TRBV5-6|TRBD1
CASSLDRGLNTEAFF
TGTGCCAGCAGCCTGGACAGGGGTTTGAACACTGAAGCTTTCTTT
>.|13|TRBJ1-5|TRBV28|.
CASRGALIQPQHF
TGTGCCAGCAGGGGCGCCTTAATTCAGCCCCAGCATTTT
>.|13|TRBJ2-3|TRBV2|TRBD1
CASKRQGADTQYF
TGTGCCAGCAAGCGACAGGGGGCGGATACGCAGTATTTT
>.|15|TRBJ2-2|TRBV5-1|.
CASSSRTANTGELFF
TGCGCCAGCAGCTCAAGGACAGCAAACACCGGGGAGCTGTTTTTT
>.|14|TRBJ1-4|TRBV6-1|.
CASSESGANEKLFF
TGTGCCAGCAGTGAATCGGGGGCTAATGAAAAACTGTTTTTT
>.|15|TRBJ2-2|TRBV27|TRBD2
CASSSGGRAPGELFF
TGTGCCAGCAGTTCTGGCGGGAGGGCCCCCGGGGAGCTGTTTTTT
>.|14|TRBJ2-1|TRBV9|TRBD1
CASSVSTGNNEQFF
TGTGCCAGCAGCGTGTCGACAGGGAACAATGAGCAGTTCTTC
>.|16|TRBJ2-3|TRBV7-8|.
CASSLDGTLSTDTQYF
TGTGCCAGCAGCTTAGATGGGACACTGAGCACAGATACGCAGTATTTT
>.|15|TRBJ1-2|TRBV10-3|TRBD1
CAISDEGQTNYGYTF
TGTGCCATCAGTGACGAGGGACAGACTAACTATGGCTACACCTTC
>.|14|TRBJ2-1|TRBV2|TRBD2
CASSNSGRGNEQFF
TGTGCCAGCAGTAATAGCGGGAGGGGGAATGAGCAGTTCTTC
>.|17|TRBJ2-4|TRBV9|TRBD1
CASSVEDRGVTKNIQYF
TGTGCCAGCAGCGTAGAAGACAGGGGGGTGACCAAAAACATTCAGTACTTC
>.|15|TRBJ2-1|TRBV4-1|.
CASSSRRASFNEQFF
TGCGCCAGCAGCAGCCGGAGGGCGTCATTCAATGAGCAGTTCTTC
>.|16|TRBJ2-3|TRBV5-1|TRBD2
CASSLEAGDSTDTQYF
TGCGCCAGCAGCTTAGAAGCGGGAGACTCCACAGATACGCAGTATTTT
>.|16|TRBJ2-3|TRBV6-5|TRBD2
CASSYSRREGRDTQYF
TGTGCCAGCAGTTACTCTAGGCGGGAGGGCCGAGATACGCAGTATTTT
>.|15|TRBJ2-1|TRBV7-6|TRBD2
CASSLKGLEYNEQFF
TGTGCCAGCAGCTTAAAGGGACTAGAGTACAATGAGCAGTTCTTC
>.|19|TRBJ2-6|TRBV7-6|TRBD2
CASSLARGDYFSGANVLTF
TGTGCCAGCAGCTTAGCCCGGGGGGACTATTTCTCTGGGGCCAACGTCCTGACTTTC
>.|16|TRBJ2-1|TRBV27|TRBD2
CASSLRSAGGPIEQFF
TGTGCCAGCAGCCTGAGGTCAGCGGGAGGGCCGATTGAGCAGTTCTTC
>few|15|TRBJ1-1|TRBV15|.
CATSRDLGTNTEAFF
TGTGCCACCAGCAGAGATCTAGGGACTAACACTGAAGCTTTCTTT
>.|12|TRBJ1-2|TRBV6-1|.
CASSELGNRYTF
TGTGCCAGCAGTGAACTCGGGAATCGCTACACCTTC
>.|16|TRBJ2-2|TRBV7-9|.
CASSLSGTGNAGELFF
TGTGCCAGCAGCTTGTCGGGAACAGGGAACGCCGGGGAGCTGTTTTTT
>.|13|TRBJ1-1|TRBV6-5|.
CASSYLAGSEAFF
TGTGCCAGCAGTTACTTGGCAGGATCTGAAGCTTTCTTT
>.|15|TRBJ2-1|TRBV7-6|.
CASSLGARGAGEQFF
TGTGCCAGCAGCTTAGGGGCGCGGGGAGCTGGTGAGCAGTTCTTC
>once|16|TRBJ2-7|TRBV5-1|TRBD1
CASSRDGTGNFYEQYF
TGCGCCAGCAGCCGGGACGGGACAGGGAATTTCTACGAGCAGTACTTC
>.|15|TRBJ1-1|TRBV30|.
CAWSAMGRTGTEAFF
TGTGCCTGGAGTGCAATGGGTCGTACGGGTACTGAAGCTTTCTTT